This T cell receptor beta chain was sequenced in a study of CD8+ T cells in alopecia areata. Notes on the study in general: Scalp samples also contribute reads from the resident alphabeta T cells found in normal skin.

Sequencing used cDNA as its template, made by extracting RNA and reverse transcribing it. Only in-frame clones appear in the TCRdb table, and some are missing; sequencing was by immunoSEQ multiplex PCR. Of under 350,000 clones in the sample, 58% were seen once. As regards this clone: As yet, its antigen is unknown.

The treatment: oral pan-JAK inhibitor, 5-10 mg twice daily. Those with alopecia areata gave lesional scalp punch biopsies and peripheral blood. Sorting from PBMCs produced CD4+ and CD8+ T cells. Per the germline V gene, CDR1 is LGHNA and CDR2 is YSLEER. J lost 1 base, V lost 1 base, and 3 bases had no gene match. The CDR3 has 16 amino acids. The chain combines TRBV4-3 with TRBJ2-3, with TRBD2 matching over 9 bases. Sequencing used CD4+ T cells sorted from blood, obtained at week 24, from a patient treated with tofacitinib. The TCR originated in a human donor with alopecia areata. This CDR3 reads CASSQGRTSGTDTQYF. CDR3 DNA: TGCGCCAGCAGCCAAGGACGGACTAGCGGCACAGATACGCAGTATTTT.